This T cell receptor (beta chain) originates from a study of T-cell reconstitution after alpha-beta-depleted transplantation in children. It was with unique molecular identifiers that the TCRbeta library was prepared. TCRdb used MiXCR to reprocess the PCR reads, holding one entry per CDR3 protein. The sample lists around 600,000 distinct CDR3 sequences, approximately 15% occurring once. This sequence originates from a human donor who donated a stem cell graft to a child with acute myeloid leukemia. The sequencing here drew on PBMCs from the stem cell graft donor, taken from the stem cell graft.

The CDR3: CAADRGQGGYTF. CDR3 in DNA: TGTGCCGCCGACAGGGGTCAGGGTGGCTACACCTTC. The chain carries TRBV30 and TRBJ1-2; 8 positions match TRBD1. Germline V gene lookup returns CDR1 GTSNPN and CDR2 SVGIG (reference sequence). CDR3 length: 12 residues. V shed 8 bases, J shed 7 bases, and the junction held 9 bases outside the gene matches.